A single sample gave rise to the 30 T cell receptor beta chains below, sequenced in a study of blood T cells in healthy people across ages. PCR was performed a second time for about 6 to 11 cycles using a sample-barcoded 5' primer and a J-beta primer mix. Each CDR3 protein is one row after TCRdb ran MiXCR on the 5' RACE reads. The sample lists under 850,000 distinct CDR3 sequences, about 37% occurring once. The sequenced sample consisted of blood. The receptors originated from a man between 18 and 35 years old in good health.

This chain connects TRBV5-1 to TRBJ2-5; TRBD1 is a possible D gene (6 bases). Trimming pared 0 bases from V and 11 bases from J, leaving 23 bases between. Germline-derived CDR1 and CDR2 are SGHRS and YFSETQ. CDR3 length: 16 residues. CDR3 protein: CASSLAPRDNNNEQYF. The CDR3 DNA reads TGCGCCAGCAGCTTGGCGCCCCGGGACAATAACAATGAGCAGTACTTC.

This clonotype has a handful of counts. The chain recombines TRBV5-1 with TRBJ1-2, with 7 bases identical to TRBD1. The V gene's germline CDR1 is SGHRS and CDR2 YFSETQ. V shed 4 bases, J shed 4 bases, and the junction held 4 bases outside the gene matches. The CDR3 contains 13 residues. Here the CDR3 reads CASSVGQSYGYTF. Here the CDR3 DNA reads TGCGCCAGCAGCGTGGGACAGAGCTATGGCTACACCTTC.

This clonotype was seen a few times. V is TRBV10-3 and J is TRBJ1-1; the D is unclear. Germline CDR1 is ENHRY and CDR2 is SYGVKD. Trimming removed 5 bases from V and 5 bases from J, with 6 bases in between. The CDR3 loop spans 11 amino acids. The CDR3 loop is CAISRRTEAFF. CDR3 nucleotide sequence: TGTGCCATCAGTCGTCGTACTGAAGCTTTCTTT.

Many counts were recorded for this clonotype. V is TRBV28 and J is TRBJ2-5; TRBD2 matches 10 bases. J lost 10 bases, V lost 7 bases, and 12 bases had no gene match. CDR3 length equals 14 residues. Germline lookup yields CDR1 MDHEN and CDR2 SYDVKM. In nucleotides, the CDR3 is TGTGCCAGCATCCCTAGCGGGGGCCCAGGTTACCAGTACTTC. Translating gives CASIPSGGPGYQYF.

The V and J genes are TRBV6-6 and TRBJ2-3; TRBD2 agrees at 11 bases. CDR3 length: 17 amino acids. V gave up 2 bases and J gave up 2 bases; unmatched junction bases: 6. CDR1 is MNHNY and CDR2 is SVGAGI in the germline V gene (reference sequence). CDR3 nucleotide sequence: TGTGCCAGCAGTTACACCGGGACTAGCGGAGACACAGATACGCAGTATTTT. It yields the protein CASSYTGTSGDTDTQYF.

CDR3: CASSVGFRAGSRTQYF. CDR3 nucleotide sequence: TGTGCCAGCAGCGTAGGGTTCCGAGCGGGTAGTCGGACCCAGTACTTC. The V and J genes are TRBV9 and TRBJ2-5, with D possibly TRBD2 on 6 matching bases. CDR3 length equals 16 residues. Trimming removed 0 bases at V and 7 bases at J, with 19 bases between. Germline V gives CDR1 SGDLS, CDR2 YYNGEE.

This clonotype was counted between two and nine times. The rearrangement joins TRBV25-1 to TRBJ2-1; D is ambiguous. The CDR3 has 11 residues. Germline V gene lookup returns CDR1 MGHDK and CDR2 SYGVNS. V lost 10 bases to trimming and J lost 2 bases, with 6 bases between them. In DNA, the CDR3 is TGTGCCACAAACACCTACAATGAGCAGTTCTTC. It is translated as CATNTYNEQFF.

This clonotype was detected many times. J is TRBJ1-5 and V is TRBV21-1; whether TRBD1, the table's D call, matches the DNA was not checked. TRBV21-1 is a documented pseudogene. CDR3 length: 16 amino acids. CDR3 region: CASSPSLDRVDQPQHF. The CDR3 nucleotides are TGTGCCAGCAGCCCATCCCTCGACAGGGTCGATCAGCCCCAGCATTTT.

A few counts support this clonotype. This chain uses TRBV20-1 with TRBJ1-1; D unclear. Germline V gene sequence: CDR1 DFQATT, CDR2 SNEGSKA (reference sequence). Trimming took 0 bases from V and 0 from J, leaving 11 bases between them. The CDR3 covers 15 residues. The CDR3 nucleotides read TGCAGTGCTAGAGATCACGAACTAATGAACACTGAAGCTTTCTTT. Translated, it gives CSARDHELMNTEAFF.

This clonotype was seen a handful of times. DNA for the CDR3: TGTGCCAGCAGGGGTTTCGGGACAACCTATGGCTACACCTTC. Translating it yields CASRGFGTTYGYTF. The rearrangement links TRBV6-1 to TRBJ1-2; tentatively, D is TRBD1 (6 bases). The CDR3 length is 14 residues. V dropped 6 bases and J dropped 4 bases, with 15 bases sitting between them. Germline V gene sequence: CDR1 MNHNS, CDR2 SASEGT.

With regard to this clonotype: This may stem from a read error, because a much larger clone lies one nucleotide away. The chain is built from TRBV24-1 and TRBJ2-1; D is perhaps TRBD2 (5 bases). The DNA end lines up better with TRBJ2-7; the J call may be wrong. The CDR3 runs to 13 residues. In germline, CDR1 is KGHDR, CDR2 SFDVKD. As DNA, the CDR3 is TGTGCCACCAAGGCGGGCAACTACAATGAGCAGTACTTC. This encodes CATKAGNYNEQYF.

The J gene is TRBJ1-2, the V gene TRBV12-3 or TRBV12-4; no definite D call. The CDR3 is 16 amino acids. V was trimmed by 5 bases and J by 5 bases, leaving 21 bases between them. CDR3: CASSPTRKGSRYGYTF. The CDR3 DNA reads as TGTGCCAGCAGTCCCACGCGGAAGGGTAGTAGGTATGGCTACACCTTC.

The chain uses TRBV12-3 or TRBV12-4 and TRBJ2-5; D is possibly TRBD1 (7 bases). The V and J ends lost 5 bases and 7 bases respectively, with 17 bases between them. The CDR3 extends over 14 amino acids. The CDR3 loop is CASSPRGAGGTQYF. In DNA, the CDR3 is TGTGCCAGCAGTCCCAGGGGGGCAGGAGGGACCCAGTACTTC.

The V and J genes are TRBV12-3 or TRBV12-4 and TRBJ2-6, with D perhaps TRBD1 (6 bases). The CDR3 consists of 16 residues. V lost 7 bases and J 0 bases, leaving 13 bases between the germline ends. This CDR3 is CASTATGISGANVLTF. CDR3 bases: TGTGCCAGCACGGCGACAGGCATCTCTGGGGCCAACGTCCTGACTTTC.

This clonotype occurred a few times. The chain uses TRBV3-1 and TRBJ2-3; 9 nucleotides align to TRBD2. The CDR3 contains 20 residues. Germline CDR1 is LGHDT and CDR2 is YNNKEL (reference sequence). With V trimmed by 0 bases and J by 1 base, 14 bases remained unmatched. CDR3 DNA: TGTGCCAGCAGCCAAGACTTCCCTTGGGGCGGGGGGGCCGGCACAGATACGCAGTATTTT. Translation gives CASSQDFPWGGGAGTDTQYF.

The V call is TRBV4-3, the J call TRBJ2-1; no reliable D call. The CDR3 totals 12 residues. Germline lookup yields CDR1 LGHNA and CDR2 YSLEER. The ends were cut back, 3 bases at V and 9 bases at J, with 9 bases in the middle. The CDR3 DNA follows: TGCGCCAGCAGCCATTACTTGGGTGAGCAGTTCTTC. Its protein is CASSHYLGEQFF.

This clonotype occurred a few times. The V and J genes are TRBV7-9 and TRBJ2-3, with D unresolved. The ends were cut back, 1 base at V and 6 bases at J, with 5 bases in the middle. The CDR3 runs 12 residues. The germline V gene has CDR1 SEHNR and CDR2 FQNEAQ (reference sequence). CDR3 in DNA: TGTGCCAGCAGCTTAGAATTTGATACGCAGTATTTT. This sequence encodes CASSLEFDTQYF.

V is TRBV2 and J is TRBJ1-5, with D uncertain. Germline-derived CDR1 and CDR2 are SNHLY and FYNNEI. The CDR3 is 13 amino acids. Trimming removed 3 bases from V and 4 bases from J, with 7 bases in between. CDR3 nucleotide sequence: TGTGCCAGCAGTGAGTTCAGGAATCAGCCCCAGCATTTT. Translated, it gives CASSEFRNQPQHF.

The genes are TRBV7-3 and TRBJ2-3; the D is unclear. The V end was cut by 5 bases, the J end by 9 bases, with 15 bases between. Germline-derived CDR1 and CDR2 are SGHTA and FQGTGA. The CDR3 has 13 residues. The CDR3 DNA follows: TGTGCCAGCAGCGCATCAAATGCCAAAACGCAGTATTTT. Translating it yields CASSASNAKTQYF.

This clonotype turned up a few times. This rearrangement joins TRBV28 to TRBJ2-2; D unresolved. V was cut by 1 base and J by 0 bases, with 9 bases left in between. CDR1 MDHEN and CDR2 SYDVKM come from the germline V gene. This CDR3 is 16 amino acids long. In DNA form, the CDR3 reads TGTGCCAGCAGTTTATTGGCGGAACCGAACACCGGGGAGCTGTTTTTT. This gives the protein CASSLLAEPNTGELFF.

The chain couples TRBV28 to TRBJ2-5, with 9 bases that match TRBD2. Per germline, CDR1 MDHEN and CDR2 SYDVKM. CDR3 length: 14 amino acids. With V trimmed by 3 bases and J by 11 bases, 10 bases remained unmatched. The CDR3, as DNA: TGTGCCAGCAGTTTTCCGGGACTAGCAAATGAGCAGTACTTC. Protein product: CASSFPGLANEQYF.

Remarks on this clonotype: A much larger clone lies a single base off, so this may be a read error. The CDR3 ends on some other residue instead of the conserved phenylalanine or tryptophan, so this is likely a read error. J is TRBJ2-7 and V is TRBV7-2, with TRBD2 identical over 11 bases. Losses at the gene ends were 1 base for V and 4 bases for J; bases not matched to a gene: 6. Germline assignment: CDR1 SGHTA and CDR2 FQGNSA. The CDR3 consists of 16 residues. CDR3 protein: CASSLGLAGGRYEQYL. The DNA of the CDR3 is TGTGCCAGCAGCTTAGGGCTAGCGGGGGGCAGGTACGAGCAGTACTTA.

The CDR3 here is CATSRPPSVSTDTQYF. CDR3 in DNA: TGTGCCACCAGCAGACCTCCTAGCGTTAGCACAGATACGCAGTATTTT. This sequence joins TRBV15 and TRBJ2-3, with D maybe TRBD2 (6 bases). The CDR3 loop spans 16 amino acids. Germline CDR1 reads LNHNV; CDR2 reads YYDKDF (reference sequence). Between the trimmed V and J ends, which lost 2 bases and 0 bases, there was a span of 12 bases.

This clonotype was detected only a few times. This could be a read error, since a much larger clone is one nucleotide away. The rearrangement links TRBV20-1 to TRBJ2-5, with TRBD2 matching 10 bases. The CDR3 consists of 16 residues. The V segment lost 0 bases and the J segment 11 bases; nucleotides outside the gene matches: 15. From germline, CDR1 is DFQATT and CDR2 SNEGSKA (reference sequence). CDR3 DNA sequence: TGCAGTGCTAGAGATCCCCAGCGGGGGGGCGTGGATGAGCAGTACTTC. This gives the protein CSARDPQRGGVDEQYF.

The chain joins TRBV12-3 or TRBV12-4 to TRBJ1-5; D unresolved. The V end lost 6 bases, the J end lost 3 bases, and 9 bases lay between the germline ends. This CDR3 region has 13 residues. The CDR3 sequence: CASRRTDNQPQHF. The CDR3 DNA sequence: TGTGCCAGCAGGCGGACGGACAATCAGCCCCAGCATTTT.

The chain uses TRBV7-9 and TRBJ1-2; TRBD1 matches at 8 bases. CDR1 SEHNR and CDR2 FQNEAQ come from the germline V gene (reference sequence). The CDR3 consists of 16 residues. V shed 5 bases and J 0 bases; nucleotides not matched to a gene: 8. This CDR3 is CASSMLYRGTNYGYTF. The CDR3 DNA reads TGTGCCAGCAGCATGCTTTACAGGGGGACTAACTATGGCTACACCTTC.

The V call is TRBV21-1, the J call TRBJ2-5; the table's D call, TRBD1, was not checked against the DNA. TRBV21-1 has pseudogene status. The CDR3 runs to 14 residues. The CDR3: CASSATDRVETQYF. The CDR3 nucleotides read TGTGCCAGCAGCGCAACGGACAGGGTGGAGACCCAGTACTTC.

The J gene is TRBJ2-5, the V gene TRBV15; D ambiguous. CDR1 is LNHNV, CDR2 YYDKDF, per germline (reference sequence). V shed 0 bases and J shed 6 bases, with 5 bases lying between them. The CDR3 covers 12 residues. In DNA, the CDR3 is TGTGCCACCAGCAGAGATAGGCAGACCCAGTACTTC. Amino acids: CATSRDRQTQYF.

Comment on this clonotype: With a much larger clone just one base away, this may be a read error. The chain has TRBV10-3 and TRBJ2-1, with 12 bases fitting TRBD2. The assigned J gene may be wrong: the sequence end matches TRBJ2-7 better. The CDR3 extends over 16 amino acids. The V gene's germline CDR1 is ENHRY and CDR2 SYGVKD. The CDR3 DNA reads as TGTGCCATCAGTGAATTGACTAGCGGGGGTCACAATGAGCAGTACTTC. This translates into CAISELTSGGHNEQYF.

This clonotype was counted many times. CDR3 in DNA: TGCGCCAGCAGCCTCAACCGGCGCTTACAGGGGCAGTTCTTC. Residues: CASSLNRRLQGQFF. The rearrangement joins TRBV4-3 to TRBJ2-1; weak D call: TRBD1 (6 bases). Trimming removed 4 bases from V and 12 bases from J, with 19 bases in between. The CDR3 runs to 14 residues. The germline V gene has CDR1 LGHNA and CDR2 YSLEER.